These 11 T cell receptor beta chains originate from one sample sequenced in a study of T cells after yellow fever vaccination. In TCRdb, the 5' RACE reads were re-called with MiXCR into one record per CDR3 protein. This table has about 240,000 distinct CDR3 sequences, 6.9% appearing once. The sample in question was CD4+ T cells sorted from PBMCs, obtained 15 days after the yellow fever booster vaccination. These TCRs come from a man between 25 and 39 years old who received the YFV17D yellow fever vaccine.

This clonotype was found many times. The chain couples TRBV12-3 or TRBV12-4 to TRBJ2-3; no clear D. V was trimmed by 5 bases and J by 1 base, leaving 7 bases between them. This CDR3 is 13 amino acids long. The CDR3 here is CASSQERTDTQYF. The DNA of the CDR3 is TGTGCCAGCAGTCAGGAGCGCACAGATACGCAGTATTTT.

V gene TRBV4-2 combines with J gene TRBJ2-6; D uncertain. Per the germline V gene, CDR1 is LGHNA and CDR2 is YNFKEQ. The CDR3 contains 16 residues. Trimming cost V 4 bases and J 2 bases, with 12 bases left between them. The CDR3, as DNA: TGTGCCAGCAGCCTCATACTCCCGCCTGGGGCCAACGTCCTGACTTTC. Its protein is CASSLILPPGANVLTF.

The rearrangement links TRBV20-1 to TRBJ1-6, with D tentatively TRBD1 (6 bases). V gave up 5 bases and J gave up 7 bases, with 15 bases separating them. The CDR3 length is 14 residues. The germline gives CDR1 DFQATT, CDR2 SNEGSKA (reference sequence). CDR3 in DNA: TGCAGTGCTCGTGAACAGGGAGGCAATTCACCCCTCCACTTT. Translated, it gives CSAREQGGNSPLHF.

Points on this clonotype: Sequence at one end of the junction differs from germline and may be a read error. The V gene is TRBV3-1, the J gene TRBJ2-1; TRBD2 aligns across 12 bases. This CDR3 spans 18 amino acids. CDR1 and CDR2 from the germline V gene are LGHDT and YNNKEL (reference sequence). The CDR3 region is CATSHGLAGYPPYNEQFF. In DNA, the CDR3 is TGTGCCACCAGCCACGGACTAGCGGGGTACCCTCCCTACAATGAGCAGTTCTTC.

This clonotype was recorded many times. The chain uses TRBV7-2 and TRBJ1-2; a possible D gene is TRBD1 (5 bases). Germline V lookup: CDR1 SGHTA, CDR2 FQGNSA. Between the trimmed V and J ends, which lost 1 base and 5 bases, there was a span of 11 bases. This CDR3 is built from 14 residues. This CDR3 is CASSLGGSYYGYTF. The DNA for the CDR3 is TGTGCCAGCAGCTTAGGGGGCAGCTATTATGGCTACACCTTC.

This clonotype was observed at least ten times. The chain is built from TRBV27 and TRBJ1-6, with D unresolved. This CDR3 has 16 amino acids. V lost 5 bases and J lost 4, with 15 bases in between. Germline lookup yields CDR1 MNHEY and CDR2 SMNVEV (reference sequence). CDR3 protein: CASSPAPDKYNSPLHF. CDR3 in DNA: TGTGCCAGCAGTCCCGCCCCCGACAAGTATAATTCACCCCTCCACTTT.

The chain is built from TRBV28 and TRBJ2-5; TRBD1 is a possible D gene (5 bases). CDR1 MDHEN and CDR2 SYDVKM come from the germline V gene. Trimming stripped 8 bases from V and 1 base from J, with 8 bases between. The CDR3 has 12 residues. The CDR3 coding sequence is TGTGCCAGCGTTGACAGCCAAGAGACCCAGTACTTC. Its protein is CASVDSQETQYF.

This clonotype has ten or more counts. The chain combines TRBV6-2 or TRBV6-3 with TRBJ2-1, with 11 bases lining up with TRBD2. CDR3 length equals 24 residues. The germline V gene encodes CDR1 MNHEY and CDR2 SVGEGT. V dropped 4 bases and J dropped 7; count of bases not matched to a gene: 33. The CDR3 protein is CASSSRLRGLGQSTTSGSGNEQFF. In DNA form, the CDR3 reads TGTGCCAGCAGTTCCCGCCTCAGGGGGCTGGGCCAATCTACTACTAGCGGGAGCGGGAATGAGCAGTTCTTC.

J is TRBJ2-1 and V is TRBV10-3; 9 bases are shared with TRBD2. Germline lookup yields CDR1 ENHRY and CDR2 SYGVKD. After removal of 0 bases from V and 6 bases from J, the junction contained 6 bases not matched to a gene. The length of the CDR3 is 16 residues. This CDR3 reads CAISESRLAGINEQFF. CDR3 nucleotide sequence: TGTGCCATCAGTGAGTCGCGGCTAGCGGGAATCAATGAGCAGTTCTTC.

This chain connects TRBV6-1 to TRBJ2-2; D unresolved. The V gene lost 4 bases and the J gene lost 8 bases, with 8 bases spanning the gap. This CDR3 is 12 amino acids long. Germline-derived CDR1 and CDR2 are MNHNS and SASEGT. The CDR3 nucleotides are TGTGCCAGCAGTGTCTATCCGGGGGAGCTGTTTTTT. Translated, it gives CASSVYPGELFF.

There are many counts of this clonotype. The chain couples TRBV20-1 to TRBJ2-3; D gene ambiguous. The V gene's germline CDR1 is DFQATT and CDR2 SNEGSKA (reference sequence). The CDR3 is made up of 12 amino acids. Trimming took 4 bases from V and 7 from J, leaving 12 bases between them. The CDR3, as DNA: TGCAGTGCTATAAGAGAGGCAAATACGCAGTATTTT. It codes for CSAIREANTQYF.